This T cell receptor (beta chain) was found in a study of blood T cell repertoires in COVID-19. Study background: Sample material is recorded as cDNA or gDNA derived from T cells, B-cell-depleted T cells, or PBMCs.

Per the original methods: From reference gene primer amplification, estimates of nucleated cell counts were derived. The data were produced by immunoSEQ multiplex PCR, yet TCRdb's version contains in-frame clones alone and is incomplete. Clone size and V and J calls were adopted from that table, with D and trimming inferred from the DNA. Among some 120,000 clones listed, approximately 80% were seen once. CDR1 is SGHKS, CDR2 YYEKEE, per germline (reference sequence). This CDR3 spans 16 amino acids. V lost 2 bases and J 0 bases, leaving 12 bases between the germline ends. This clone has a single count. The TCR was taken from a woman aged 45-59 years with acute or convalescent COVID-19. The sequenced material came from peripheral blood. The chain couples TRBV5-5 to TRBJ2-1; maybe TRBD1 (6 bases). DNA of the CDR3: TGTGCCAGCAGCTTCCGACAGGAGAGCTCCTACAATGAGCAGTTCTTC. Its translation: CASSFRQESSYNEQFF.